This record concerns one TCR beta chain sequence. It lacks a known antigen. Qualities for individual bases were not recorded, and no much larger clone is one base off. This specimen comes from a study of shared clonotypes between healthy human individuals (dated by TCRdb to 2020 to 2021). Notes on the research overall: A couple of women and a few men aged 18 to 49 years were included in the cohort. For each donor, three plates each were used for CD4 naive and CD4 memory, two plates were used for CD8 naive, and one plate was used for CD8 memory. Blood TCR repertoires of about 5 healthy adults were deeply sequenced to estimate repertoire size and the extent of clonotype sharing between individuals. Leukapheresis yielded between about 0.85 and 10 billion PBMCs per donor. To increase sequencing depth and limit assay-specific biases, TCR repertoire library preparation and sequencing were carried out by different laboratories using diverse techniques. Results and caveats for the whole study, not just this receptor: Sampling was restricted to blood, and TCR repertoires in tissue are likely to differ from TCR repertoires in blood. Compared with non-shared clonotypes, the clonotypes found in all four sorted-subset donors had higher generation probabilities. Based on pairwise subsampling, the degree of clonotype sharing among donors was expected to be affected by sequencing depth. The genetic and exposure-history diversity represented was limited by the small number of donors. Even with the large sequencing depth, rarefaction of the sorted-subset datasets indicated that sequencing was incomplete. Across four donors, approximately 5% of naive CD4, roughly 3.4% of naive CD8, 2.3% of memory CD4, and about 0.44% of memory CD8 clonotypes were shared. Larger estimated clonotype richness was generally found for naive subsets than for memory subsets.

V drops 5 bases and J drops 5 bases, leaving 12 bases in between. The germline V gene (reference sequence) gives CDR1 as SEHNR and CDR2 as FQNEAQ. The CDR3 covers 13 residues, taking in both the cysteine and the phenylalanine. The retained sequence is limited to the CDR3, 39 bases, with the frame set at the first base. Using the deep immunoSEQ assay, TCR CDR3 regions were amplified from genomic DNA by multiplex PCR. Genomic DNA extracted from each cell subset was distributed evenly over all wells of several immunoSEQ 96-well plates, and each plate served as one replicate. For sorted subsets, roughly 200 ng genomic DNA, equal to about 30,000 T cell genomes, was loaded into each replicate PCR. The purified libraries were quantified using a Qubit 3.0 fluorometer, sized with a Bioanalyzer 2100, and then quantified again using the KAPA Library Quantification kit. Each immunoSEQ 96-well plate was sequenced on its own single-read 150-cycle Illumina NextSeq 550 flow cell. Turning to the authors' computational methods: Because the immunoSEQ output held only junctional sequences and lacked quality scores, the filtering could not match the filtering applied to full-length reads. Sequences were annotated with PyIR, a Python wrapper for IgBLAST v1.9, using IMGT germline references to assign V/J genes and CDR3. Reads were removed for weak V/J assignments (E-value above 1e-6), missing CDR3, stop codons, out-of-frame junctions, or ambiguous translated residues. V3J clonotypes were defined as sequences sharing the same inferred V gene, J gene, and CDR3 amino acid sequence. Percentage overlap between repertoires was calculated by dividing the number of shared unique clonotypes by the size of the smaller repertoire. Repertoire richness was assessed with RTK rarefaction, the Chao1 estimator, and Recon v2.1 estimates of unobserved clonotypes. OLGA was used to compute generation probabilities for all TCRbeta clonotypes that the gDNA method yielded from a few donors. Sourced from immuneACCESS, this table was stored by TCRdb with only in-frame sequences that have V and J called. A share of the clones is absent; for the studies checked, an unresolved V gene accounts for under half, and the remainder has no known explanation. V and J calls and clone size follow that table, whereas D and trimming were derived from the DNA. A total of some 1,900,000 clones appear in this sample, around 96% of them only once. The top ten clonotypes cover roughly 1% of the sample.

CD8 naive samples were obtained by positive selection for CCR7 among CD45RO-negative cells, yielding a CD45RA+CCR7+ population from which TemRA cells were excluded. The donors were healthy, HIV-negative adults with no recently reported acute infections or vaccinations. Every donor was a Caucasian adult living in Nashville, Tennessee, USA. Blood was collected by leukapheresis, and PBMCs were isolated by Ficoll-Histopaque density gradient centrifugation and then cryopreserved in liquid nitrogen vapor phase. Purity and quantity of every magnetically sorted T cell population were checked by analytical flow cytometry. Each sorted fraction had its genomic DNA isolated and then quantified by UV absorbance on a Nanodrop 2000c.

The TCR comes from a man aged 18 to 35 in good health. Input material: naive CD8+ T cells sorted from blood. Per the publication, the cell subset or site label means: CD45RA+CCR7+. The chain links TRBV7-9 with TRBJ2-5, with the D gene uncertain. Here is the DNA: TGTGCCAGCAGCGATGCCTGGGGTGAGACCCAGTACTTC. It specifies CASSDAWGETQYF.